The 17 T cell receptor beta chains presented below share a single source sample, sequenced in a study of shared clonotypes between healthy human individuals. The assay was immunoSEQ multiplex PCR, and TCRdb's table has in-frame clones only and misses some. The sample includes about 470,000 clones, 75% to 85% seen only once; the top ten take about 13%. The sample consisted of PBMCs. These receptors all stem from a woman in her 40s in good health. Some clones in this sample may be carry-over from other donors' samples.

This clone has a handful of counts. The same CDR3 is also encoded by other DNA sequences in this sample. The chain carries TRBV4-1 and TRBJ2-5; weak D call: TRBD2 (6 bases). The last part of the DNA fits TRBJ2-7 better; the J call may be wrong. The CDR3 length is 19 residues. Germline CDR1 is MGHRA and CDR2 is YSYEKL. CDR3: CASSQGSGLLTGANYEQYF. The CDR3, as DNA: TGCGCCAGCAGCCAAGGCTCGGGTCTCCTGACGGGAGCGAACTACGAGCAGTACTTC.

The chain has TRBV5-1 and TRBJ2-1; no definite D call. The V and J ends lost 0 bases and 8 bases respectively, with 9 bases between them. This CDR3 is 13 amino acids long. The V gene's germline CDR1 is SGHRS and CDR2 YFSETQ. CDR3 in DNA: TGCGCCAGCAGCTTGGCGGCCTCGGATGAGCAGTTCTTC. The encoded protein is CASSLAASDEQFF.

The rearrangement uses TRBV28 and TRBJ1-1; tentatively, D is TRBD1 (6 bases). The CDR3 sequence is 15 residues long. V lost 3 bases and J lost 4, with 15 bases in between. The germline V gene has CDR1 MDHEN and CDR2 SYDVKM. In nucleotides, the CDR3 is TGTGCCAGCAGTTTTTCGGGGGGCAGGGCCACTGAAGCTTTCTTT. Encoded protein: CASSFSGGRATEAFF.

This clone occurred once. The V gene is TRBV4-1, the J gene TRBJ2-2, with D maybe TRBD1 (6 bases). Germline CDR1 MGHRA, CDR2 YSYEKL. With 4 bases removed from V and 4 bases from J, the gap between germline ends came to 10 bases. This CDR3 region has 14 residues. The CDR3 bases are TGCGCCAGCAGCCGGGGGACAACCACCGGGGAGCTGTTTTTT. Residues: CASSRGTTTGELFF.

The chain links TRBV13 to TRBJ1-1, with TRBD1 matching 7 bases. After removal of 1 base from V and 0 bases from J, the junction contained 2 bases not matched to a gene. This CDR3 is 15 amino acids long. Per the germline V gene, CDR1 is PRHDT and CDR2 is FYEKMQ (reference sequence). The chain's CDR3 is CASSLVDRVNTEAFF. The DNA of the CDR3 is TGTGCCAGCAGCTTAGTTGACAGGGTGAACACTGAAGCTTTCTTT.

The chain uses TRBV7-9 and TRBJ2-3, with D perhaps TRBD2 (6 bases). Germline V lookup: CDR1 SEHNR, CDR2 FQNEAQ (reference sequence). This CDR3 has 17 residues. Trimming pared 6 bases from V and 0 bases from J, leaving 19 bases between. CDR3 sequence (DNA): TGTGCCAGCAGTCGGGGGACCGGGCGGAGAAGCACAGATACGCAGTATTTT. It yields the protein CASSRGTGRRSTDTQYF.

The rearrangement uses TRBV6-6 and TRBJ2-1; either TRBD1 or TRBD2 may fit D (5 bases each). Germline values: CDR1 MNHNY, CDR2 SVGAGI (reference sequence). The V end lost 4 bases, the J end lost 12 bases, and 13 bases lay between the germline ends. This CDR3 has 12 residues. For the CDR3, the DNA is TGTGCCAGCAGTTCCCGAGGGGCCGGGCAGTTCTTC. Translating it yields CASSSRGAGQFF.

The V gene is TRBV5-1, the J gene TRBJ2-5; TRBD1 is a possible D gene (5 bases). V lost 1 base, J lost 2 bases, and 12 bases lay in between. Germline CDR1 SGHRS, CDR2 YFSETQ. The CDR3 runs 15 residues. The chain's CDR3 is CASSLFGQGQETQYF. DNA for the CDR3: TGCGCCAGCAGCTTGTTTGGGCAGGGTCAAGAGACCCAGTACTTC.

CDR3 residues: CASSPPFIYTETQYF. As DNA, the CDR3 is TGTGCCAGCTCACCTCCCTTCATTTATACAGAGACCCAGTACTTC. The genes are TRBV18 and TRBJ2-5; D is undetermined. Germline V CDR1 and CDR2: KGHSH, LQKENI. CDR3 size: 15 residues. The V and J ends lost 3 bases and 4 bases respectively, with 15 bases between them.

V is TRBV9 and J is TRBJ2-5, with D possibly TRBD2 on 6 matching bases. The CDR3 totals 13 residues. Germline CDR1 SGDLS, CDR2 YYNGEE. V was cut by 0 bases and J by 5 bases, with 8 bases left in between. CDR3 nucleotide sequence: TGTGCCAGCAGCGTAGGAGCGGGCGAGACCCAGTACTTC. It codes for CASSVGAGETQYF.

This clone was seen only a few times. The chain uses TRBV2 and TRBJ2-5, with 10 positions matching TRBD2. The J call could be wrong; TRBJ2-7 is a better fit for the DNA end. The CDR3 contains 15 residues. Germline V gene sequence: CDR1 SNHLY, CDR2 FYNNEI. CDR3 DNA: TGTGCCAGCAGACAAACTAGCGGGACTTCAGGCGAGCAGTACTTC. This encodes CASRQTSGTSGEQYF.

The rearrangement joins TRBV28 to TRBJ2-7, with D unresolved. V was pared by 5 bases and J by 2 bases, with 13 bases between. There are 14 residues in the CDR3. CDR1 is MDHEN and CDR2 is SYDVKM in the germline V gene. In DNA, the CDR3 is TGTGCCAGCAGTCTGAACATAGCACCCTACGAGCAGTACTTC. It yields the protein CASSLNIAPYEQYF.

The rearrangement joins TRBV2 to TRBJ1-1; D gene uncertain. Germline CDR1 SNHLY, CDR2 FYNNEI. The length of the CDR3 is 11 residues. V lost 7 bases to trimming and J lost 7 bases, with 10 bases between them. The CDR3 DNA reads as TGTGCCAGCATGTTGTACAGTGAAGCTTTCTTT. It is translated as CASMLYSEAFF.

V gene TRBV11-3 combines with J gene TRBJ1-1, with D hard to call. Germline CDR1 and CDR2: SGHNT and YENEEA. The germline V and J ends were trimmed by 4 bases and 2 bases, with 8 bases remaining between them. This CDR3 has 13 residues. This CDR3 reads CASSSWSNTEAFF. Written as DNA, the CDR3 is TGTGCCAGCAGCTCCTGGTCTAACACTGAAGCTTTCTTT.

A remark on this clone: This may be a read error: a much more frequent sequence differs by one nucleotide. The CDR3, as DNA: TGCGCCAGCAGCTCCGACAGGGTCTACGAGCAGTACTTC. It is translated as CASSSDRVYEQYF. The chain employs TRBV5-1 and TRBJ2-7; 7 nucleotides line up with TRBD1. V was clipped by 3 bases and J by 3 bases; unmatched bases: 3. Germline assignment: CDR1 SGHRS and CDR2 YFSETQ. The CDR3 spans 13 residues.

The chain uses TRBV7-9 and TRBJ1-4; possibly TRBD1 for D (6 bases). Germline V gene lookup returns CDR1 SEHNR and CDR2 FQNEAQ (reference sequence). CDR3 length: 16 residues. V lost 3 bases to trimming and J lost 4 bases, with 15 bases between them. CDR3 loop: CASSFSGAGGNEKLFF. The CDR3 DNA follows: TGTGCCAGCAGCTTTTCGGGGGCCGGCGGTAATGAAAAACTGTTTTTT. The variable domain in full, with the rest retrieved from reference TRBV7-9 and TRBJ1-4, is DTGVSQNPRHKITKRGQNVTFRCDPISEHNRLYWYRQTLGQGPEFLTYFQNEAQLEKSRLLSDRFSAERPKGSFSTLEIQRTEQGDSAMYLCASSFSGAGGNEKLFFGSGTQLSVL.

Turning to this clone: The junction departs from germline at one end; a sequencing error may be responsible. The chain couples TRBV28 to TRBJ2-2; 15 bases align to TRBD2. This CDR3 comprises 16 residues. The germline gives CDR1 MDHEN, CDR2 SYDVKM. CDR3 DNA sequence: TGTGCCAGTCTCGGACTAGCGGGAGGGCGACACCGGGGAGCTGTTTTT. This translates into CASLGLAGGRHRGAVF.